The 18 T cell receptor beta chains reported below all come from one sample, sequenced in a study of T cell changes during pregnancy in multiple sclerosis (dated by TCRdb to about 2019). The receptor library was made with the immunoSEQ multiplex PCR assay. The clones in this table, taken by TCRdb from immuneACCESS, are in-frame only. Not every clone is retained; where verified, under half of the shortfall comes from an unresolved V gene, and the cause of the rest is unknown. The table for this sample lists about 80,000 clones; about 91% of them were counted only once. Together, the top ten hold roughly 1.4% of the sample. The input for sequencing was peripheral blood, taken before pregnancy. The receptors come from a female donor with multiple sclerosis, enrolled in a pregnancy study.

The rearrangement joins TRBV5-4 to TRBJ1-1; TRBD1 is a possible D gene (5 bases). This CDR3 is built from 15 residues. CDR1 is SGHNT, CDR2 YYREEE, per germline (reference sequence). V lost 5 bases and J 0 bases, leaving 14 bases between the germline ends. The CDR3 bases are TGTGCCAGCAGTCCTAAGGACACCTTGAACACTGAAGCTTTCTTT. This gives the protein CASSPKDTLNTEAFF.

This clone was observed once. The CDR3 reads CASSSYGYTF. DNA of the CDR3: TGTGCCAGCAGCTCGTATGGCTACACCTTC. This sequence joins TRBV7-2 and TRBJ1-2, with unresolved D. In germline, CDR1 is SGHTA, CDR2 FQGNSA. This CDR3 has 10 residues. Trimming removed 4 bases from V and 5 bases from J, with 2 bases in between.

The CDR3 nucleotides are TGTGCCAGCAACCCCGGGGCCTACGAGCAGTACTTC. Translation gives CASNPGAYEQYF. The chain employs TRBV2 and TRBJ2-7; D may be TRBD2 (5 bases). Trimming stripped 7 bases from V and 2 bases from J, with 9 bases between. The CDR3 sequence is 12 residues long. Germline loops: CDR1 SNHLY, CDR2 FYNNEI.

This clone was detected once. The CDR3 loop reads CASSKDRGVGKLFF. CDR3 DNA sequence: TGTGCCAGCAGTAAGGACAGAGGGGTAGGAAAACTGTTTTTT. The chain couples TRBV6-6 to TRBJ1-4; TRBD1 is a possible D gene (6 bases). V lost 5 bases and J 10 bases, leaving 17 bases between the germline ends. CDR3 size: 14 residues. Looked up from germline, CDR1 is MNHNY and CDR2 is SVGAGI (reference sequence).

J is TRBJ1-5 and V is TRBV5-4; possibly TRBD1 for D (5 bases). The CDR3 is 16 residues long. Germline loops: CDR1 SGHNT, CDR2 YYREEE (reference sequence). Trimming removed 1 base from V and 6 bases from J, with 17 bases in between. The CDR3 sequence is CASSLWSQGSTQPQHF. DNA for the CDR3: TGTGCCAGCAGCTTGTGGTCCCAGGGCTCAACTCAGCCCCAGCATTTT.

This rearrangement joins TRBV7-8 to TRBJ2-7; 8 bases match TRBD1. The germline V gene has CDR1 SGHVS and CDR2 FQNEAQ. The junction had 10 bases not matched to a gene; V was cut back by 3 bases and J by 0 bases. The CDR3 totals 17 residues. The DNA of the CDR3 is TGTGCCAGCAGCTTTAGGGCAGGGGGCGCGAGCTCCTACGAGCAGTACTTC. It codes for CASSFRAGGASSYEQYF.

The rearrangement joins TRBV5-1 to TRBJ2-3; the match to TRBD1 covers 8 bases. The CDR3 is 20 residues long. V lost 4 bases and J lost 0; bases outside the gene matches: 19. From germline, CDR1 is SGHRS and CDR2 YFSETQ. The DNA of the CDR3 is TGCGCCAGCAGCGCCCAGGGGGCGCCCGGTTGGGTTTCTAGCACAGATACGCAGTATTTT. This encodes CASSAQGAPGWVSSTDTQYF.

J is TRBJ2-1 and V is TRBV13; TRBD2 agrees at 7 bases. Germline-derived CDR1 and CDR2 are PRHDT and FYEKMQ (reference sequence). The CDR3 is 12 amino acids. V lost 6 bases to trimming and J lost 4 bases; unmatched junction nucleotides: 0. CDR3 in amino acids: CASRGGYNEQFF. For the CDR3, the DNA is TGTGCCAGCAGGGGGGGGTACAATGAGCAGTTCTTC. The full variable domain, with the rest looked up from reference TRBV13 and TRBJ2-1, is AAGVIQSPRHLIKEKRETATLKCYPIPRHDTVYWYQQGPGQDPQFLISFYEKMQSDKGSIPDRFSAQQFSDYHSELNMSSLELGDSALYFCASRGGYNEQFFGPGTRLTVL.

The chain is built from TRBV14 and TRBJ2-3; 9 bases are shared with TRBD1. Germline-derived CDR1 and CDR2 are SGHDN and FVKESK. The CDR3 is 16 residues long. J gave up 1 base and V 4 bases, and 6 bases lay outside the gene matches. The CDR3 protein is CASSLWGQGGTDTQYF. DNA of the CDR3: TGTGCCAGCAGCCTTTGGGGACAGGGTGGCACAGATACGCAGTATTTT.

The CDR3, as DNA: TGTGCCAGCAGGGAAAGGGGCGATTGGAATGGCTACACCTTC. Its translation is CASRERGDWNGYTF. The chain has TRBV6-1 and TRBJ1-2, with D possibly matching TRBD1 (5 bases). This CDR3 has 14 residues. Looked up from germline, CDR1 is MNHNS and CDR2 is SASEGT. Trimming cost V 6 bases and J 6 bases, with 17 bases left between them.

The V gene is TRBV2, the J gene TRBJ1-5; unclear D gene. The V end lost 4 bases, the J end lost 7 bases, and 5 bases lay between the germline ends. CDR1 is SNHLY, CDR2 FYNNEI, per germline. This CDR3 spans 11 amino acids. The DNA for the CDR3 is TGTGCCAGCAGTGCGGGGCAGCCCCAGCATTTT. Protein sequence: CASSAGQPQHF.

The rearrangement joins TRBV6-1 to TRBJ1-1; D not resolved. CDR3 length: 13 amino acids. Germline V gives CDR1 MNHNS, CDR2 SASEGT. V was trimmed by 5 bases and J by 5 bases, leaving 12 bases between them. CDR3 in DNA: TGTGCCAGCAGTCAAACTCTTGATACTGAAGCTTTCTTT. The encoded protein is CASSQTLDTEAFF.

The chain combines TRBV4-1 with TRBJ1-5; D gene uncertain. Trimming took 3 bases from V and 6 from J, leaving 9 bases between them. This CDR3 is 13 amino acids long. CDR1 MGHRA and CDR2 YSYEKL come from the germline V gene. The CDR3: CASSQVARQPQHF. CDR3 nucleotide sequence: TGCGCCAGCAGCCAGGTAGCTCGTCAGCCCCAGCATTTT.

The genes are TRBV14 and TRBJ2-2; 8 bases match TRBD1. The J segment lost 2 bases and the V segment lost 0 bases, leaving 11 bases of the junction unmatched. This CDR3 is built from 19 residues. Germline V gene data show CDR1 as SGHDN and CDR2 as FVKESK. Here the CDR3 reads CASSQDFRRTGRNTGELFF. The CDR3 region has the DNA TGTGCCAGCAGCCAAGACTTCCGTCGGACAGGGAGAAACACCGGGGAGCTGTTTTTT.

This chain connects TRBV19 to TRBJ2-1; a possible D gene is TRBD1 (6 bases). The length of the CDR3 is 11 residues. The ends were cut back, 7 bases at V and 7 bases at J, with 8 bases in the middle. Germline CDR1 LNHDA, CDR2 SQIVND (reference sequence). The CDR3 loop is CASTQGNEQFF. The CDR3 DNA follows: TGTGCCAGTACGCAGGGGAATGAGCAGTTCTTC.

The rearrangement joins TRBV29-1 to TRBJ1-2; no clear D. V was cut by 7 bases and J by 2 bases, with 14 bases left in between. The CDR3 contains 13 residues. The V gene's germline CDR1 is SQVTM and CDR2 ANQGSEA. CDR3 nucleotides: TGCAGCGGGGCCCGGGAGGCGAACTATGGCTACACCTTC. This sequence encodes CSGAREANYGYTF.

The gene calls are TRBV29-1 and TRBJ1-1; D might be TRBD1 (5 bases). The CDR3 contains 14 residues. V was clipped by 1 base and J by 3 bases, with 12 bases between them. Per the germline V gene, CDR1 is SQVTM and CDR2 is ANQGSEA. CDR3 coding DNA: TGCAGCGTTGAAGTGCGGGGGTACGACACTGAAGCTTTCTTT. Translated, it gives CSVEVRGYDTEAFF.

J is TRBJ1-5 and V is TRBV18, with D uncertain. The V end was cut by 2 bases, the J end by 3 bases, with 14 bases between. This CDR3 comprises 16 residues. The germline V gene has CDR1 KGHSH and CDR2 LQKENI. The CDR3: CASSPATSSPNQPQHF. The CDR3 nucleotides read TGTGCCAGCTCACCAGCGACATCGAGTCCCAATCAGCCCCAGCATTTT.